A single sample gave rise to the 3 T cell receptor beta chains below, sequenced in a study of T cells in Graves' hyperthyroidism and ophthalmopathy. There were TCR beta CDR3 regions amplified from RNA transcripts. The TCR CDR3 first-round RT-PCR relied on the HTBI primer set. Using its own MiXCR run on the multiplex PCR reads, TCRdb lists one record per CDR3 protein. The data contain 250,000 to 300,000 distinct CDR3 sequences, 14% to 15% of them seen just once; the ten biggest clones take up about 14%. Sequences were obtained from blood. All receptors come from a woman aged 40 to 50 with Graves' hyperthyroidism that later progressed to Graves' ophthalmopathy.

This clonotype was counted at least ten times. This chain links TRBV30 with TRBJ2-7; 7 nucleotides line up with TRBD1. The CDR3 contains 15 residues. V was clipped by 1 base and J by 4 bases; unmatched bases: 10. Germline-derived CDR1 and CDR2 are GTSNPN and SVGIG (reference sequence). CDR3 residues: CAWSAAGTEQYEQYF. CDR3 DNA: TGTGCCTGGAGTGCCGCCGGGACAGAGCAATACGAGCAGTACTTC.

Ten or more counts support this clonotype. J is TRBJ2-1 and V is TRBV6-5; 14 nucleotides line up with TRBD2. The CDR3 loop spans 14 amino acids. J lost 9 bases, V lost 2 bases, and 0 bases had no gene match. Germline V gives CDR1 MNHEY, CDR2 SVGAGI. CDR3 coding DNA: TGTGCCAGCAGTTACGGGACTAGCGGGGGTGAGCAGTTCTTC. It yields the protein CASSYGTSGGEQFF.

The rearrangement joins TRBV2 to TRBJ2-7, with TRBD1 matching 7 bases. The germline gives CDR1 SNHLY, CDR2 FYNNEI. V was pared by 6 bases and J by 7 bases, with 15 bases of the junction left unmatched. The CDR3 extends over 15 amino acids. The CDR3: CASSTWDRGNYEQYF. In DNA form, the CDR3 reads TGTGCCAGCAGCACTTGGGACAGAGGCAACTATGAGCAGTACTTC. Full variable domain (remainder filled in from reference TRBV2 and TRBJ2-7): EPEVTQTPSHQVTQMGQEVILRCVPISNHLYFYWYRQILGQKVEFLVSFYNNEISEKSEIFDDQFSVERPDGSNFTLKIRSTKLEDSAMYFCASSTWDRGNYEQYFGPGTRLTVT.